This T cell receptor beta chain was captured in a study of control samples from healthy donors and cancer patients. This CDR3 has 15 residues. V was shortened by 0 bases and J by 1 base, with 12 bases between the two germline ends. CDR1 is GTSNPN, CDR2 SVGIG, per germline (reference sequence). Data came from immunoSEQ multiplex PCR; TCRdb stores just in-frame clones and leaves some out. The table records roughly 130,000 clones, around 93% of them present only once. Material for sequencing was blood. The receptor's source is a man in his late teens or twenties in good health. This rearrangement joins TRBV30 to TRBJ2-5, with a tentative D call TRBD1 (6 bases). The CDR3 protein is CAWSVGGIGQETQYF. In DNA, the CDR3 is TGTGCCTGGAGTGTAGGGGGAATCGGCCAAGAGACCCAGTACTTC.